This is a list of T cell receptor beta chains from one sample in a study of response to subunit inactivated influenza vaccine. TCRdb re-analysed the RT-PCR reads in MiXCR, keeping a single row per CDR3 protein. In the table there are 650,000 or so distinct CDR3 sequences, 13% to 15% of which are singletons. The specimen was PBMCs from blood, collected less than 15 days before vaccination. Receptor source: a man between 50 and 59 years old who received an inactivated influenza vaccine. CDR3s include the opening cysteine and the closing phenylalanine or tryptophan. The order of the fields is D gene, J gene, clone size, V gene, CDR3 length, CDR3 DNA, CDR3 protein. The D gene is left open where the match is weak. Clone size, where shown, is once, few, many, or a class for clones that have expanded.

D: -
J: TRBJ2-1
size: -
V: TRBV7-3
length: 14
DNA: TGTGCCAGCAGCTTAAACGGGAATCCCAATGAGCAGTTCTTC
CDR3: CASSLNGNPNEQFF

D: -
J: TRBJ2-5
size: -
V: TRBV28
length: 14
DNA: TGTGCCAGCAGTTCATTAATGGGGACCGAGACCCAGTACTTC
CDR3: CASSSLMGTETQYF

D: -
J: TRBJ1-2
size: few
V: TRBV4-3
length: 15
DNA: TGCGCCAGCAGCCAGATCCTCCGGGACCCTCTGGGCTACACCTTC
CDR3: CASSQILRDPLGYTF

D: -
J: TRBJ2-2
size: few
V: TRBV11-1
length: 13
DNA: TGTGCCAGCAGCGTTGAGGGGTCCGGGGAGCTGTTTTTT
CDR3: CASSVEGSGELFF

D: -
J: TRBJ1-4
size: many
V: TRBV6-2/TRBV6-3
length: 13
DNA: TGTGCCAGCAGTCAAAGAATGAATGAAAAACTGTTTTTT
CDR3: CASSQRMNEKLFF

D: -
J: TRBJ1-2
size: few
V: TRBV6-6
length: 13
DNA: TGTGCCAGCAGTTACTCATCCAACTATGGCTACACCTTC
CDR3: CASSYSSNYGYTF

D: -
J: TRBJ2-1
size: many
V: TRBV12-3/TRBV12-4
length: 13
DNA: TGTGCCAGCAGTTTAGTCCCGAATACGGGACAGTTCTTC
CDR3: CASSLVPNTGQFF

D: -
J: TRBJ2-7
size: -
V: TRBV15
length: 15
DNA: TGTGCCACCAGCAGAGACCCAGGGGGGGTGGACGAGCAGTACTTC
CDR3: CATSRDPGGVDEQYF

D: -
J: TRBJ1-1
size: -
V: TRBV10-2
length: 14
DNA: TGCGCCAGCAAAAGAGGACATCAGAACACTGAAGCTTTCTTT
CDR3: CASKRGHQNTEAFF

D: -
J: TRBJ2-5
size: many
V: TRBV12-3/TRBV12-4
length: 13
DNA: TGTGCCAGCAGTGCCCGGACGTTGGAGACCCAGTACTTC
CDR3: CASSARTLETQYF

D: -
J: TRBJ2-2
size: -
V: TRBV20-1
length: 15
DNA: TGCAGTGCTAGAGACGTCAGAAAGAACACCGGGGAGCTGTTTTTT
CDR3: CSARDVRKNTGELFF

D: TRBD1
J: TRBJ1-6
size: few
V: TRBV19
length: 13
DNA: TGTGCCAGTAGTAAGACAGGGCCACCACCCCTCCACTTT
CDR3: CASSKTGPPPLHF

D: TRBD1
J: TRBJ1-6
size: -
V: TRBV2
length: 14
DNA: TGTGCCAGCAGTCTGGACAGGAGCAATTCACCCCTCCACTTT
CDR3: CASSLDRSNSPLHF

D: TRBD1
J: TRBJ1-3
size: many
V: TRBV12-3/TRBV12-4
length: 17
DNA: TGTGCCAGCAGCTTAAGACAGGGGTCTAGCTCTGGAAACACCATATATTTT
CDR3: CASSLRQGSSSGNTIYF

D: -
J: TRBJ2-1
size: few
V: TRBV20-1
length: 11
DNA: TGCAGTGCTAGGGAGGCGGACAAGCAGTTCTTC
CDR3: CSAREADKQFF

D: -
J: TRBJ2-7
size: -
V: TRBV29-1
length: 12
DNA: TGCAGCGTTGAACAGGGGAGCTACGAGCAGTACTTC
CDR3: CSVEQGSYEQYF

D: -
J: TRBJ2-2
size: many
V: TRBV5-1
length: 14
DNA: TGCGCCAGCAGCTCGACAAACCGCCTAGCGGAGCTGTTTTTT
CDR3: CASSSTNRLAELFF

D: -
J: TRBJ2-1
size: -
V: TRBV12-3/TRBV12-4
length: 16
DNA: TGTGCCAGCAGTTTGAAGGGACCCCTAACCTACAATGAGCAGTTCTTC
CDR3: CASSLKGPLTYNEQFF

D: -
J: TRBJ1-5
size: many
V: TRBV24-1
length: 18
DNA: TGTGCCACCACCGACTCCGGACAGAGGAGGGAGGGCAATCAGCCCCAGCATTTT
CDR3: CATTDSGQRREGNQPQHF

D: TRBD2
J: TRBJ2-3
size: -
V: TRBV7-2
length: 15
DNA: TGTGCCAGCAGCGCTCGACTAGCGGGTAGAAATACGCAGTATTTT
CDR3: CASSARLAGRNTQYF

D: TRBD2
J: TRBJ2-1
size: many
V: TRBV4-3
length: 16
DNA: TGCGCCAGCAGCCATCAGAGCGGGGGGCCTCCCAATGAGCAGTTCTTC
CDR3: CASSHQSGGPPNEQFF

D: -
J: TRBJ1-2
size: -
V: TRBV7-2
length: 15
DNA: TGTGCCAGCAGCTTAAAGGCCTCGGCTAACTATGGCTACACCTTC
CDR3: CASSLKASANYGYTF

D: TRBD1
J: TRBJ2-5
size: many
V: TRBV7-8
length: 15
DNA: TGTGCCAGCAGCTCTATACTACAGGGGGGTGCGACCCAGTACTTC
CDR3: CASSSILQGGATQYF

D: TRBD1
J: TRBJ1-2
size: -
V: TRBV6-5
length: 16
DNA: TGTGCCAGCAGTTACTCGCCGTACAGGGGCGACTATGGCTACACCTTC
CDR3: CASSYSPYRGDYGYTF

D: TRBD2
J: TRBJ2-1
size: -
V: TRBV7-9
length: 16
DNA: TGTGCCAGCAGCGCTCGGGCGGGGGGGCAGTGGAATGAGCAGTTCTTC
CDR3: CASSARAGGQWNEQFF

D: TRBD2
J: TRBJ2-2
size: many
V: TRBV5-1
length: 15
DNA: TGCGCCAGCAAGCGTCGGGGGGACTCAACCGGGGAGCTGTTTTTT
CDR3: CASKRRGDSTGELFF